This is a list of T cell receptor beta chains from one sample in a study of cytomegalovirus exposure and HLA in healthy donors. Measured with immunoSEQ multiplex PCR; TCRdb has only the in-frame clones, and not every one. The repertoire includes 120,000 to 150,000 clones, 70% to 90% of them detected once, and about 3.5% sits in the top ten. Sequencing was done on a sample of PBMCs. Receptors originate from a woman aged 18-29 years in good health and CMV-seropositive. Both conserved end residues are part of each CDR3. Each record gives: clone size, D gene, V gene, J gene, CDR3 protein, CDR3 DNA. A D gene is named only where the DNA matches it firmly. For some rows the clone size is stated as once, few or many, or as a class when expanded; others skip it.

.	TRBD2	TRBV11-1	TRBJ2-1	CASSASGIGSYNEQFF	TGTGCCAGCAGCGCTAGCGGGATTGGGTCCTACAATGAGCAGTTCTTC
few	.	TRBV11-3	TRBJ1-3	CASSRRGSGNTIYF	TGTGCCAGCAGCCGACGGGGGAGTGGAAACACCATATATTTT
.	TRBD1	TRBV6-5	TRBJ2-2	CATGQGGNTGELFF	TGTGCCACTGGACAGGGGGGGAACACCGGGGAGCTGTTTTTT
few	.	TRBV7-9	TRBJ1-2	CASTRGLSNYGYTF	TGTGCCAGCACCCGCGGGCTGAGCAACTATGGCTACACCTTC
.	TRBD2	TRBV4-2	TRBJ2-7	CASSQDPSTSVRSYEQYF	TGTGCCAGCAGCCAAGATCCCTCGACTAGCGTTAGATCCTACGAGCAGTACTTC
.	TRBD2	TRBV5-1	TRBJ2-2	CASSLPGRESTGELFF	TGCGCCAGCAGCTTACCAGGGCGGGAGAGCACCGGGGAGCTGTTTTTT
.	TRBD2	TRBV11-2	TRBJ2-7	CASSLGPSGGTYEQYF	TGTGCCAGCAGCTTAGGTCCTAGCGGGGGAACCTACGAGCAGTACTTC
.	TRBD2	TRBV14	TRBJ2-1	CASSQGGLAGGGEQFF	TGTGCCAGCAGCCAAGGGGGACTAGCGGGAGGGGGTGAGCAGTTCTTC
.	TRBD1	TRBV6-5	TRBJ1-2	CASSFSTGYMGGYTF	TGTGCCAGCAGTTTTTCGACAGGGTACATGGGAGGCTACACCTTC
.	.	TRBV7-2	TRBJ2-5	CASKRRTQETQYF	TGTGCCAGCAAGCGCAGAACCCAAGAGACCCAGTACTTC
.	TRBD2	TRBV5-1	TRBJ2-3	CASSLPAGNTDTQYF	TGCGCCAGCAGCTTACCAGCGGGGAATACAGATACGCAGTATTTT
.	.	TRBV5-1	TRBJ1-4	CASSLRQGNNEKLFF	TGCGCCAGCAGCTTGAGGCAGGGGAATAATGAAAAACTGTTTTTT
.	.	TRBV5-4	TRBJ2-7	CASSLSGSGYEQYF	TGTGCCAGCAGCTTGTCGGGGTCAGGATACGAGCAGTACTTC
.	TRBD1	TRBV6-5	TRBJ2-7	CASSRNRGDEQYF	TGTGCCAGCAGCCGGAACAGGGGAGACGAGCAGTACTTC
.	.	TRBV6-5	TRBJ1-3	CASSYHRVGNTIYF	TGTGCCAGCAGTTACCACAGGGTCGGAAACACCATATATTTT
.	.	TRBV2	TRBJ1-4	CAIQDRRQVEKLFF	TGTGCCATTCAGGACAGACGTCAGGTTGAAAAACTGTTTTTT
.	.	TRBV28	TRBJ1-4	CASSPGMNEKLFF	TGTGCCAGCAGTCCGGGGATGAATGAAAAACTGTTTTTT
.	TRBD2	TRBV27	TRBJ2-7	CASSPGGGLSYEQYF	TGTGCCAGCTCGCCGGGGGGAGGGCTGTCCTACGAGCAGTACTTC
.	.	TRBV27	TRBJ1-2	CASSLSGHMIHTF	TGTGCCAGCAGTTTATCGGGACATATGATCCACACCTTC
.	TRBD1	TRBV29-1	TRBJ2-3	CSVEGTGRADTQYF	TGCAGCGTTGAAGGGACAGGGAGAGCAGATACGCAGTATTTT
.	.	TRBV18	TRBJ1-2	CASSPTGLFYGYTF	TGTGCCAGCTCACCCACCGGTCTCTTCTATGGCTACACCTTC
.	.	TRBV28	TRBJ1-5	CASSTGGQPQHF	TGTGCCAGCAGCACCGGGGGTCAGCCCCAGCATTTT
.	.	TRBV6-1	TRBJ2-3	CASSQAAGPSTDTQYF	TGTGCCAGCAGTCAAGCCGCAGGGCCTAGCACAGATACGCAGTATTTT
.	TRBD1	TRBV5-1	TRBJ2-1	CASSGDRSASYNEQFF	TGCGCCAGCAGCGGGGACAGGTCCGCCTCCTACAATGAGCAGTTCTTC
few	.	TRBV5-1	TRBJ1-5	CASSRGGQSNQPQHF	TGCGCCAGCAGCCGAGGCGGACAAAGCAATCAGCCCCAGCATTTT
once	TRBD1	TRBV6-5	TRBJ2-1	CASSPGTGYNEQFF	TGTGCCAGCAGTCCGGGGACAGGCTACAATGAGCAGTTCTTC
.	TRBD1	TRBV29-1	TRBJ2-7	CSVELGQGTYEQYF	TGCAGCGTTGAGCTAGGACAGGGAACCTACGAGCAGTACTTC
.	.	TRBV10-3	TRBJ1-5	CAIRGGVGDQPQHF	TGTGCCATCAGGGGGGGGGTTGGTGATCAGCCCCAGCATTTT
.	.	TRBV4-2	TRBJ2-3	CASSQDRGMGDTQYF	TGTGCCAGCAGCCAAGACCGCGGGATGGGAGATACGCAGTATTTT
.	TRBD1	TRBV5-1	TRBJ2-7	CASSSGTASYEQYF	TGCGCCAGCAGCTCCGGGACAGCTTCCTACGAGCAGTACTTC
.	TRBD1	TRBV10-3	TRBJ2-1	CATYPGQVNNEQFF	TGTGCCACCTATCCGGGACAGGTCAACAATGAGCAGTTCTTC
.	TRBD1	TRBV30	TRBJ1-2	CAWNRGRTSYGYTF	TGTGCCTGGAACAGGGGGCGAACTTCCTATGGCTACACCTTC
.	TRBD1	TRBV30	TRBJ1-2	CAWTGGYGYTF	TGTGCCTGGACAGGGGGCTATGGCTACACCTTC
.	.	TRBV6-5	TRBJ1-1	CASTDTMNTEAFF	TGTGCCAGCACGGACACGATGAACACTGAAGCTTTCTTT
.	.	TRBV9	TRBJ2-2	CASSSQRNTGELFF	TGTGCCAGCAGCTCACAGAGGAACACCGGGGAGCTGTTTTTT
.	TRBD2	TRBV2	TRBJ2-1	CASRRPLGTSGGENEQFF	TGTGCCAGCAGAAGACCCTTGGGTACTAGCGGGGGAGAAAATGAGCAGTTCTTC
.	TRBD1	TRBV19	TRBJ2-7	CASSIQQGANEQYF	TGTGCCAGTAGTATCCAGCAGGGGGCGAACGAGCAGTACTTC
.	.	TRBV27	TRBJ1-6	CASSPWRNSPLHF	TGTGCCAGCAGTCCCTGGAGAAATTCACCCCTCCACTTT
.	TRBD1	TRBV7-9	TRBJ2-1	CASSPNDRDEQFF	TGTGCCAGCAGCCCAAACGACAGGGATGAGCAGTTCTTC
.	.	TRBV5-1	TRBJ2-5	CASSLSQETQYF	TGCGCCAGCAGTCTGTCCCAAGAGACCCAGTACTTC
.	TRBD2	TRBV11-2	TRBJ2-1	CASTTIAGVHNEQFF	TGTGCCAGCACCACTATTGCGGGAGTGCACAATGAGCAGTTCTTC
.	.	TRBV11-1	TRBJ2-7	CASSLGTSYEQYF	TGTGCCAGCAGCTTAGGTACTTCCTACGAGCAGTACTTC
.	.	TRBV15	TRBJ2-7	CATSRDWPYEQYF	TGTGCCACCAGCAGAGATTGGCCCTACGAGCAGTACTTC
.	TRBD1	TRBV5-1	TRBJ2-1	CASSSFAGGPFF	TGCGCCAGCAGTTCTTTTGCAGGGGGTCCGTTCTTC
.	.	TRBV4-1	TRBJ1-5	CASSQAEGISNQPQHF	TGCGCCAGCAGCCAAGCGGAGGGCATTAGCAATCAGCCCCAGCATTTT
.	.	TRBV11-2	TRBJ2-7	CASSLTPPTASYEQYF	TGTGCCAGCAGCTTAACCCCCCCGACAGCATCCTACGAGCAGTACTTC
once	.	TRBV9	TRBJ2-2	CASSAPRSGNTGELFF	TGTGCCAGCAGCGCCCCTCGTAGCGGGAACACCGGGGAGCTGTTTTTT
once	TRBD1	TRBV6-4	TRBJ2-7	CASSETGTGHDEQYF	TGTGCCAGCAGTGAGACCGGGACAGGGCATGACGAGCAGTACTTC
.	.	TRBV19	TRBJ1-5	CASSIDHSSNQPQHF	TGTGCCAGTAGTATAGATCACAGTAGCAATCAGCCCCAGCATTTT
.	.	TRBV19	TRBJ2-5	CASSIPWQGGTQYF	TGTGCCAGTAGTATTCCTTGGCAGGGCGGGACCCAGTACTTC
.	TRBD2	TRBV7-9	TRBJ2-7	CASSFTGGRVSEQYF	TGTGCCAGCAGCTTTACTGGCGGGAGGGTTTCCGAGCAGTACTTC
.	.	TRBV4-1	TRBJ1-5	CASSQSTEGQPQHF	TGCGCCAGCAGCCAATCAACCGAGGGTCAGCCCCAGCATTTT
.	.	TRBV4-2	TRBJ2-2	CASSQADTGELFF	TGTGCCAGCAGCCAAGCAGACACCGGGGAGCTGTTTTTT
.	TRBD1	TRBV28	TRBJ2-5	CASSIDRGRAQETQYF	TGTGCCAGCAGTATCGACAGGGGGCGAGCCCAAGAGACCCAGTACTTC
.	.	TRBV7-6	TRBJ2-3	CASSLRGITDTQYF	TGTGCCAGCAGCTTACGCGGCATCACAGATACGCAGTATTTT
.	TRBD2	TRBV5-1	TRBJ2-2	CASSARTSGRAVGPGELFF	TGCGCCAGCAGCGCCCGGACTAGCGGGAGGGCCGTGGGGCCCGGGGAGCTGTTTTTT
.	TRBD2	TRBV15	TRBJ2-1	CATSRDRLAGRNEQFF	TGTGCCACCAGCAGAGATAGACTAGCGGGTAGAAATGAGCAGTTCTTC
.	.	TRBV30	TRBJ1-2	CAWSILETGNYGYTF	TGTGCCTGGAGTATACTTGAGACTGGTAACTATGGCTACACCTTC